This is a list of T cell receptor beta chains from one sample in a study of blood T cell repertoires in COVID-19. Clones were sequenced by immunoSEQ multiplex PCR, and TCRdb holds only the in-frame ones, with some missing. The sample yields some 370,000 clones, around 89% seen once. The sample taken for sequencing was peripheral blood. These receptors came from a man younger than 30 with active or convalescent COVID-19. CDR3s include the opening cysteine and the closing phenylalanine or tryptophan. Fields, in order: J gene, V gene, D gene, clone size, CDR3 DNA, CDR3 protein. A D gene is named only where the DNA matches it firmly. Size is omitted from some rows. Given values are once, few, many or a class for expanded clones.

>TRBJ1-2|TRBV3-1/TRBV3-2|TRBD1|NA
TGTGCCAGCAGTTTTTTAGGGACAGGCAACTATGGCTACACCTTC
CASSFLGTGNYGYTF
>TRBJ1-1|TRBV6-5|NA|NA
TGTGCCAGCAGTTACTGGAGGGGCGGCGGCACTGAAGCTTTCTTT
CASSYWRGGGTEAFF
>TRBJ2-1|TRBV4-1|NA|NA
TGCGCCAGCAGCCAAGAAACAGGGAGAGCCTACAATGAGCAGTTCTTC
CASSQETGRAYNEQFF
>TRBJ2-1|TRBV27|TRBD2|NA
TGTGCCAGCAGTTTCGGGACACCCTATAGCGGGAGTTACAATGAGCAGTTCTTC
CASSFGTPYSGSYNEQFF
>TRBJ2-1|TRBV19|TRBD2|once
TGTGCCAGTAGTCTAGCGGGGGGATACAATGAGCAGTTCTTC
CASSLAGGYNEQFF
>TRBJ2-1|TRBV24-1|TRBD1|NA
TGTGCCACCAGTGATTGGGGGACAGGGATCAATGAGCAGTTCTTC
CATSDWGTGINEQFF
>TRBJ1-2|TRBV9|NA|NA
TGTGCCAGCAGCGGGCGGGGCGCCGTCGGCTATGGCTACACCTTC
CASSGRGAVGYGYTF
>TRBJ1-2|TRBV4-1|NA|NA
TGCGCCAGCAGCCAAGGACCCTCGGGGGCTAACTATGGCTACACCTTC
CASSQGPSGANYGYTF
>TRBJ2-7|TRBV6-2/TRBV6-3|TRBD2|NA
TGTGCCAGCAGCCCGGGAGGCCCCCCCTACGAGCAGTACTTC
CASSPGGPPYEQYF
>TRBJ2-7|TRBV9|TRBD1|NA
TGTGCCAGCAGCCCCGCAGCGGGACAGGGAGTCCGGGAGCAGTACTTC
CASSPAAGQGVREQYF
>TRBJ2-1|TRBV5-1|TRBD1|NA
TGCGCCAGCAGCTTTCAGGGACAGGGTCTTAACAATGAGCAGTTCTTC
CASSFQGQGLNNEQFF
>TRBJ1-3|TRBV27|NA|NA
TGTGCCAGCAGTTTAGTAAGGGCAGGGGTGGACGGAAACACCATATATTTT
CASSLVRAGVDGNTIYF
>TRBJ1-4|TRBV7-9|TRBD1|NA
TGTGCCAGCAGCTTAGCTTGGCAGGGGGCCTCTAATGAAAAACTGTTTTTT
CASSLAWQGASNEKLFF
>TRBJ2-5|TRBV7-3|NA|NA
TGTGCCAGCAGCTTAAACCCGGGTTTAGAGACCCAGTACTTC
CASSLNPGLETQYF
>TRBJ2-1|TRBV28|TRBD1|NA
TGTGCCAGCAGTCCCGGACAGGGTCCCTACAATGAGCAGTTCTTC
CASSPGQGPYNEQFF
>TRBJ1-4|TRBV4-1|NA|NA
TGCGCCAGCAGCCAAGGCCCCCTTCAGGGGTCGGATGAAAAACTGTTTTTT
CASSQGPLQGSDEKLFF
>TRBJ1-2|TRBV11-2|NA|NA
TGTGCCAGCAGCTTAGGTTCCTCCTATGGCTACACCTTC
CASSLGSSYGYTF
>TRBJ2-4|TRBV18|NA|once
TGTGCCAGCTCACAAGCCGGGGCGGGGCCTCAGTACTTC
CASSQAGAGPQYF
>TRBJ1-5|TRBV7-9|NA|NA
TGTGCCAGCAGCCAACAGGGCCAGCCCCAGCATTTT
CASSQQGQPQHF
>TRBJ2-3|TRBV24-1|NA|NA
TGTGCCACCACAGGGGGAGGAGGCACAGATACGCAGTATTTT
CATTGGGGTDTQYF
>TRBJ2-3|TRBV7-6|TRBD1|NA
TGTGCCAGCAGCTCTGGACAGGGGGCAGGAGATACGCAGTATTTT
CASSSGQGAGDTQYF
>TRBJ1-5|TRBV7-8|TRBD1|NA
TGTGCCAGCAGCTCCAGGGGGAGGTTAAATCAGCCCCAGCATTTT
CASSSRGRLNQPQHF
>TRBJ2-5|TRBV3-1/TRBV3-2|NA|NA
TGTGCCAGCAGCTTCCGCCGTGATAGGGGTAGAAAAGAGACCCAGTACTTC
CASSFRRDRGRKETQYF
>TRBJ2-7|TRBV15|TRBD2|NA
TGTGCCACCAGCAGACTAGCGGGGGGGTTTTACGAGCAGTACTTC
CATSRLAGGFYEQYF
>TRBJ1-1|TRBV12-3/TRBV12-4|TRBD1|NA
TGTGCCAGCAGACGACAGGGAAGTAATGAAGCTTTCTTT
CASRRQGSNEAFF
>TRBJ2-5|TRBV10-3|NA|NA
TGTGCCATCAGATCCGGAGTCGAAGAGACCCAGTACTTC
CAIRSGVEETQYF
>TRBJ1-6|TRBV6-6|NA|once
TGTGCCAGCAGTTACTCGAACCAGAACTATAATTCACCCCTCCACTTT
CASSYSNQNYNSPLHF